This is a list of T cell receptor beta chains from one sample in a study of CD4 T cells in relation to SARS-CoV-2 and coronaviruses. Profiled with immunoSEQ multiplex PCR; TCRdb holds only in-frame clones, not every one. The table records about 29,000 clones, roughly four fifths of them present only once. The antigens for these receptors are not known. Sequences were obtained from CD4+ T cells from PBMCs, cultured in vitro. The receptor source for this set is a human donor in good health. The CDR3 runs from the conserved cysteine through the conserved F or W. The D gene is left open where the match is weak. Clone size, where shown, is once, few, many, or a class for clones that have expanded.

J gene: TRBJ2-7
V gene: TRBV11-2
D gene: -
clone size: -
CDR3 DNA: TGTGCCAGCAGGGGGTGGGGCAGTCTCTACGAGCAGTACTTC
CDR3 protein: CASRGWGSLYEQYF

J gene: TRBJ1-1
V gene: TRBV27
D gene: -
clone size: few
CDR3 DNA: TGTGCCACTAGGTATTCCTGGGGAGGGAGCACTGAAGCTTTCTTT
CDR3 protein: CATRYSWGGSTEAFF

J gene: TRBJ2-1
V gene: TRBV9
D gene: -
clone size: -
CDR3 DNA: TGTGCCAGCAGCGTAGAAGGGGGGCGCTCCTACAATGAGCAGTTCTTC
CDR3 protein: CASSVEGGRSYNEQFF

J gene: TRBJ2-7
V gene: TRBV6-5
D gene: TRBD1
clone size: few
CDR3 DNA: TGTGCCAGCAGTCCAACCCAGGGGGCGCCGGGCGAGCAGTACTTC
CDR3 protein: CASSPTQGAPGEQYF

J gene: TRBJ1-4
V gene: TRBV5-5
D gene: TRBD1
clone size: once
CDR3 DNA: TGTGCCAGCAGCCACAGGGGACTTAATGAAAAACTGTTTTTT
CDR3 protein: CASSHRGLNEKLFF

J gene: TRBJ2-2
V gene: TRBV5-6
D gene: TRBD1
clone size: -
CDR3 DNA: TGTGCCAGCAGCTTGGGCAGGGACAGGATACGCGCGAACACCGGGGAGCTGTTTTTT
CDR3 protein: CASSLGRDRIRANTGELFF

J gene: TRBJ2-7
V gene: TRBV5-5
D gene: -
clone size: -
CDR3 DNA: TGTGCCAGCAGCTTGGGATACCGGGGAAGGGAGCAGTACTTC
CDR3 protein: CASSLGYRGREQYF

J gene: TRBJ1-1
V gene: TRBV12-3/TRBV12-4
D gene: -
clone size: -
CDR3 DNA: TGTGCCAGCAGTTTCACTTTCGGCACTGAAGCTTTCTTT
CDR3 protein: CASSFTFGTEAFF

J gene: TRBJ2-3
V gene: TRBV19
D gene: -
clone size: -
CDR3 DNA: TGTGCCAGTAGTATTTGGACTGCGGCAGATACGCAGTATTTT
CDR3 protein: CASSIWTAADTQYF

J gene: TRBJ2-5
V gene: TRBV7-2
D gene: -
clone size: once
CDR3 DNA: TGTGCCAGCAGCTTAGTTTCGGGGTATGAAGAGACCCAGTACTTC
CDR3 protein: CASSLVSGYEETQYF

J gene: TRBJ2-2
V gene: TRBV7-3
D gene: -
clone size: few
CDR3 DNA: TGTGCCAGCAGCTTATGGAGGACCGGGGAGCTGTTTTTT
CDR3 protein: CASSLWRTGELFF

J gene: TRBJ2-7
V gene: TRBV2
D gene: TRBD2
clone size: -
CDR3 DNA: TGTGCCAGCAGGCCCGGGACTACCTACGAGCAGTACTTC
CDR3 protein: CASRPGTTYEQYF

J gene: TRBJ2-3
V gene: TRBV5-1
D gene: -
clone size: -
CDR3 DNA: TGCGCCAGCAGCTTGGAACCTGCTGGTAGCCTTAGCACAGATACGCAGTATTTT
CDR3 protein: CASSLEPAGSLSTDTQYF

J gene: TRBJ1-5
V gene: TRBV6-1
D gene: -
clone size: -
CDR3 DNA: TGTGCCAGCAGTGAAGCGTTGGGGGGGGATCAGCCCCAGCATTTT
CDR3 protein: CASSEALGGDQPQHF

J gene: TRBJ1-5
V gene: TRBV7-2
D gene: TRBD1
clone size: -
CDR3 DNA: TGTGCCAGCAGCTCCCGGGACAGGGATCAGCCCCAGCATTTT
CDR3 protein: CASSSRDRDQPQHF

J gene: TRBJ2-7
V gene: TRBV18
D gene: TRBD1
clone size: few
CDR3 DNA: TGTGCCAGCTCACCGACAGGGGAGGCCTACGAGCAGTACTTC
CDR3 protein: CASSPTGEAYEQYF

J gene: TRBJ1-2
V gene: TRBV7-2
D gene: TRBD1
clone size: -
CDR3 DNA: TGTGCCAGCAGTCGGGGGGGGACAGGGGGCTATGGCTACACCTTC
CDR3 protein: CASSRGGTGGYGYTF

J gene: TRBJ2-3
V gene: TRBV5-1
D gene: TRBD1
clone size: -
CDR3 DNA: TGCGCCAGCATGCTTGGGGCCGGACAGGGGACAGATACGCAGTATTTT
CDR3 protein: CASMLGAGQGTDTQYF

J gene: TRBJ1-2
V gene: TRBV7-9
D gene: -
clone size: few
CDR3 DNA: TGTGCCAGCAGCTTCGCAGGAGTCAACTATGGCTACACCTTC
CDR3 protein: CASSFAGVNYGYTF

J gene: TRBJ2-2
V gene: TRBV7-2
D gene: -
clone size: -
CDR3 DNA: TGTGCCAGCAGCTTAGCGGGGCCCCCAGGCACCGGGGAGCTGTTTTTT
CDR3 protein: CASSLAGPPGTGELFF

J gene: TRBJ2-5
V gene: TRBV4-3
D gene: -
clone size: -
CDR3 DNA: TGCGCCAGCAGCCAAGATCAGGGGACCCAGTACTTC
CDR3 protein: CASSQDQGTQYF

J gene: TRBJ2-2
V gene: TRBV6-6
D gene: -
clone size: few
CDR3 DNA: TGTGCCAGCAGTGCGGCGAACACCGGGGAGCTGTTTTTT
CDR3 protein: CASSAANTGELFF

J gene: TRBJ1-2
V gene: TRBV25-1
D gene: -
clone size: once
CDR3 DNA: TGTGCCAGCAGTGAATCAAGTCAGTATGGCTACACCTTC
CDR3 protein: CASSESSQYGYTF

J gene: TRBJ2-4
V gene: TRBV6-5
D gene: -
clone size: -
CDR3 DNA: TGTGCCAGCGGGGACGGAGTTTCAGCCAAAAACATTCAGTACTTC
CDR3 protein: CASGDGVSAKNIQYF

J gene: TRBJ1-3
V gene: TRBV5-4
D gene: -
clone size: -
CDR3 DNA: TGTGCCAGCAGCCCATCCTTGAATTTTGGAAACACCATATATTTT
CDR3 protein: CASSPSLNFGNTIYF

J gene: TRBJ2-7
V gene: TRBV12-5
D gene: -
clone size: -
CDR3 DNA: TGTGCTAGTGGTTTGGGACTTAAGGACAGACCTCCCTACGAGCAGTACTTC
CDR3 protein: CASGLGLKDRPPYEQYF

J gene: TRBJ1-2
V gene: TRBV9
D gene: -
clone size: -
CDR3 DNA: TGTGCCAGCAGCGTAGATGGAAGTCAGGGTTCCTATGGCTACACCTTC
CDR3 protein: CASSVDGSQGSYGYTF

J gene: TRBJ1-6
V gene: TRBV5-1
D gene: -
clone size: -
CDR3 DNA: TGCGCCAGCAAGGGCACTAGAGATAATTCACCCCTCCACTTT
CDR3 protein: CASKGTRDNSPLHF